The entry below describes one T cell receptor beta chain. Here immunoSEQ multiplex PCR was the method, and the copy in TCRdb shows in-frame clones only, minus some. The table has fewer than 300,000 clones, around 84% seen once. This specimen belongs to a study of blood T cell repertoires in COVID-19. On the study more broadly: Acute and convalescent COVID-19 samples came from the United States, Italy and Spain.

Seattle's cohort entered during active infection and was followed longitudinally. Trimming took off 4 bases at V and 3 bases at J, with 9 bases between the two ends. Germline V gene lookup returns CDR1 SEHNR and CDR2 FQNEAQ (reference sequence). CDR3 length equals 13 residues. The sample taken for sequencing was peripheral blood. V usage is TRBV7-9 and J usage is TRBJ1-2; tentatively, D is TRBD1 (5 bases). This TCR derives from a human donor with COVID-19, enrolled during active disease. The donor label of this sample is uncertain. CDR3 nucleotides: TGTGCCAGCAGCTCAGTAGGGGACTATGGCTACACCTTC. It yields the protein CASSSVGDYGYTF.